The 8 T cell receptor beta chains below all came from one sample that was sequenced in a study of breast tumors, draining lymph nodes, adjacent tissues. MiXCR, run by TCRdb on the multiplex PCR reads, gives a single entry per CDR3 protein. The repertoire holds about 150,000 distinct CDR3 sequences, approximately 20% seen once, with around 2.7% in the top ten. Samples came from axillary lymph nodes draining the breast cancer. Sequencing was carried out using axillary lymph node tissue. The receptors were gathered from a female donor with breast cancer. Some clones in this sample may be carry-over from other donors' samples.

On this clonotype itself: This may come from a read error, since a much larger clone is one base off. The chain has TRBV2 and TRBJ2-5; D gene ambiguous. The V gene's germline CDR1 is SNHLY and CDR2 FYNNEI. V was trimmed by 2 bases and J by 3 bases, leaving 4 bases between them. CDR3 length: 12 residues. The CDR3 here is CASSELKETQYF. The CDR3 DNA reads TGTGCCAGCAGTGAACTAAAAGAGACCCAGTACTTC.

This clonotype was counted ten times or more. The chain employs TRBV7-2 and TRBJ1-2, with D possibly TRBD1 on 6 matching bases. The CDR3 is 16 residues long. Germline V gene lookup returns CDR1 SGHTA and CDR2 FQGNSA. V was trimmed by 3 bases and J by 2 bases, leaving 16 bases between them. The CDR3 bases are TGTGCCAGCAGCTTTCAAACTGGACAGCCGAACTATGGCTACACCTTC. It translates to CASSFQTGQPNYGYTF.

Worth noting for this clonotype: Being one base from a much bigger clone, this may be a read error. This chain connects TRBV29-1 to TRBJ2-3; a weak D match, TRBD2 (6 bases). Germline V gene sequence: CDR1 SQVTM, CDR2 ANQGSEA. The CDR3 spans 14 residues. The CDR3 DNA sequence: TGCAGCACCCGTACTAGCATAGGCACAGATTCGCAGTATTTT. Encoded protein: CSTRTSIGTDSQYF.

This clonotype has at least ten counts. This chain uses TRBV19 with TRBJ2-5, with a tentative D call TRBD1 (6 bases). The CDR3 is 12 amino acids. Germline V CDR1 and CDR2: LNHDA, SQIVND (reference sequence). V dropped 9 bases and J dropped 5 bases, with 13 bases sitting between them. This CDR3 reads CASRGVRETQYF. DNA for the CDR3: TGTGCCAGCAGGGGAGTTCGGGAGACCCAGTACTTC. Based on the CDR3 plus reference TRBV19 and TRBJ2-5, the full variable domain is DGGITQSPKYLFRKEGQNVTLSCEQNLNHDAMYWYRQDPGQGLRLIYYSQIVNDFQKGDIAEGYSVSREKKESFPLTVTSAQKNPTAFYLCASRGVRETQYFGPGTRLLVL.

A word on this clonotype: A read error is possible here, since a much larger clone lies one base away. The DNA is left out, because the CDR3 cannot be placed on it with certainty; the CDR3 is given as TCRdb lists it. V and J are TRBV30 and TRBJ2-1; the table gives TRBD2 as D, unverified against the DNA. The CDR3 numbers 14 amino acids, ends counted. The germline gives CDR1 GTSNPN, CDR2 SVGIG (reference sequence). The CDR3 here is CAWALGSRGTEQSF.

This clonotype has ten or more counts. The junction departs from the called germline gene at one end, perhaps through a read error. The chain couples TRBV5-1 to TRBJ2-7; maybe TRBD2 (5 bases). This CDR3 has 13 residues. Per the germline V gene, CDR1 is SGHRS and CDR2 is YFSETQ. The CDR3 here is CASRPHTSYEQYF. The DNA for the CDR3 is TGCGCTAGCAGACCCCATACTAGTTACGAGCAGTACTTC.

This rearrangement joins TRBV5-4 to TRBJ1-6, with 7 bases aligning to TRBD1. The germline CDR1 and CDR2 sequences are SGHNT and YYREEE (reference sequence). After removal of 0 bases from V and 7 bases from J, the junction contained 4 bases not matched to a gene. This CDR3 contains 15 residues. The CDR3 bases are TGTGCCAGCAGCTTGGCAGGGGGAGGCAATTCACCCCTCCACTTT. Residues: CASSLAGGGNSPLHF.

This clonotype was picked up a small number of times. V and J are TRBV27 and TRBJ1-5; D is unclear. V dropped 0 bases and J dropped 3 bases, with 3 bases sitting between them. The CDR3 length is 13 residues. Germline V gene sequence: CDR1 MNHEY, CDR2 SMNVEV (reference sequence). The CDR3: CASSLSVNQPQHF. The CDR3 coding sequence is TGTGCCAGCAGTTTATCCGTCAATCAGCCCCAGCATTTT.